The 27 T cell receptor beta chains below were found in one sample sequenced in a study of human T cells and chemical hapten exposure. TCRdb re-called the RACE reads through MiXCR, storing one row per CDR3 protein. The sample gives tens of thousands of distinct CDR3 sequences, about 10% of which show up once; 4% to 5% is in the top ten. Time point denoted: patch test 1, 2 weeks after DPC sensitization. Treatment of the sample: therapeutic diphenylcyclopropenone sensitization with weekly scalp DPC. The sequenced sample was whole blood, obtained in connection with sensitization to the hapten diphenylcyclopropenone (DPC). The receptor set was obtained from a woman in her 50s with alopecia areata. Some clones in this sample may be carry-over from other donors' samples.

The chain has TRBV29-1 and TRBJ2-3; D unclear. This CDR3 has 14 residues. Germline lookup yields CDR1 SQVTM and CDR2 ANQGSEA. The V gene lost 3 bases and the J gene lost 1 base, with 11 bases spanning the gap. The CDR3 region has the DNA TGCAGCGTTGACATGAAGGTTGGCACAGATACGCAGTATTTT. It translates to CSVDMKVGTDTQYF.

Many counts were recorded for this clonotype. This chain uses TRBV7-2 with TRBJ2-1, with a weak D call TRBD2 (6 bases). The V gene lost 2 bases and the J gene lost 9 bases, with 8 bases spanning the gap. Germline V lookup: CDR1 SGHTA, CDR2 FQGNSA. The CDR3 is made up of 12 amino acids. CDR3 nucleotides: TGTGCCAGCAGCTTACTAGCGCGTGAGCAGTTCTTC. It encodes CASSLLAREQFF.

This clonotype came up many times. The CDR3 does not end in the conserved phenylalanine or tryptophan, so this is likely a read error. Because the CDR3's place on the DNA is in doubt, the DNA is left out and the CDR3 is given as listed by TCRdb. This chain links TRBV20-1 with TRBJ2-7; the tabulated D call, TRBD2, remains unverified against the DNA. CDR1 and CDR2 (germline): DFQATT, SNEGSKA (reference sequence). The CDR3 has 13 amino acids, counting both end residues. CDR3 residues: CSARDQLSGLHPP.

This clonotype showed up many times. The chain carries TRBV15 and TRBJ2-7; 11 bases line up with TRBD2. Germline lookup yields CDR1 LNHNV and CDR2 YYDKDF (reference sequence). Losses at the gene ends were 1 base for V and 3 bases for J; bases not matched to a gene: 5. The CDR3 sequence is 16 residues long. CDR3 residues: CATSRGSSGGFYEQYF. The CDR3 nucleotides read TGTGCCACCAGCAGAGGGTCTAGCGGGGGGTTCTACGAGCAGTACTTC.

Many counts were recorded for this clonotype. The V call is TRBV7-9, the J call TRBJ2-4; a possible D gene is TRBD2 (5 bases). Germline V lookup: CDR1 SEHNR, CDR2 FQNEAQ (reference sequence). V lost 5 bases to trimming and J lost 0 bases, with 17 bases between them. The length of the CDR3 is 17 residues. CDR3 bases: TGTGCCAGCAGCCCAGAGGGCAACTCACTAGCCAAAAACATTCAGTACTTC. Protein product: CASSPEGNSLAKNIQYF.

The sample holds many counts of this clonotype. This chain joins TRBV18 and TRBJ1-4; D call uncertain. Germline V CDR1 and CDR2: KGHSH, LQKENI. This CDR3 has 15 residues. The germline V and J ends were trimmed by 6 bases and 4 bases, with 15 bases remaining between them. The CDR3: CASSSSGQLNEKLFF. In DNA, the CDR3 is TGTGCCAGCTCCTCCTCTGGCCAGCTTAATGAAAAACTGTTTTTT.

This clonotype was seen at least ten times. In nucleotides, the CDR3 is TGTGCCAGCTCACCGGCAATTGAAGACTATGGCTACACCTTC. Translating it yields CASSPAIEDYGYTF. The rearrangement uses TRBV18 and TRBJ1-2, with no clear D. CDR3 length: 14 amino acids. V was cut by 3 bases and J by 3 bases, with 11 bases left in between. Germline loops: CDR1 KGHSH, CDR2 LQKENI. Full variable domain (remainder filled in from reference TRBV18 and TRBJ1-2): NAGVMQNPRHLVRRRGQEARLRCSPMKGHSHVYWYRQLPEEGLKFMVYLQKENIIDESGMPKERFSAEFPKEGPSILRIQQVVRGDSAAYFCASSPAIEDYGYTFGSGTRLTVV.

CDR3 DNA: TGCAGTGTACCGGGACAGGGGTTGAAGAACACTGAAGCTTTCTTT. It encodes CSVPGQGLKNTEAFF. The chain links TRBV20-1 to TRBJ1-1; 10 nucleotides agree with TRBD1. CDR1 is DFQATT and CDR2 is SNEGSKA in the germline V gene (reference sequence). The CDR3 spans 15 residues. V trimming: 7 bases; J trimming: 1 base; junction bases outside the gene matches: 9.

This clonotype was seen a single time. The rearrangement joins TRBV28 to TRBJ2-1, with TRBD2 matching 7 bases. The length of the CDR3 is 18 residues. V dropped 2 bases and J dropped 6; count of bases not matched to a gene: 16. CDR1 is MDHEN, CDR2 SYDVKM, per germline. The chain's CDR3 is CASSLGFLPAASGNEQFF. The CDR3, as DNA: TGTGCCAGCAGTTTAGGATTTCTCCCCGCGGCTAGCGGCAATGAGCAGTTCTTC.

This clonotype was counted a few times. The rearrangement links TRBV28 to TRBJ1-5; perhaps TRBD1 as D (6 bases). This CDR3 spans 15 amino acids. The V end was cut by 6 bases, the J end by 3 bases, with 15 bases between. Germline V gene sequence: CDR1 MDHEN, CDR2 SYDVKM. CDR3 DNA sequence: TGTGCCAGCAGAATAGGGGGTAGGGACAATCAGCCCCAGCATTTT. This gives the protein CASRIGGRDNQPQHF.

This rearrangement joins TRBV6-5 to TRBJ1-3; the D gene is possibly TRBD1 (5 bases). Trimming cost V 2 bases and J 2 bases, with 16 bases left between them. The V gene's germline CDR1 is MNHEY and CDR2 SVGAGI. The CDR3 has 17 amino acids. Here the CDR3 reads CASSYLSRGVTGNTIYF. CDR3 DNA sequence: TGTGCCAGCAGTTACCTTTCCCGGGGCGTGACTGGAAACACCATATATTTT.

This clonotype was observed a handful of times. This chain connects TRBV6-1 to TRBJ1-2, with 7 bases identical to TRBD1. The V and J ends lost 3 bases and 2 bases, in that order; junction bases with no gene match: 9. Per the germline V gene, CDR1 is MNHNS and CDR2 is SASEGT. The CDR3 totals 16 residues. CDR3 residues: CASSDGDSLENYGYTF. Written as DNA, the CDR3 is TGTGCCAGCAGTGACGGGGACAGTCTCGAAAACTATGGCTACACCTTC.

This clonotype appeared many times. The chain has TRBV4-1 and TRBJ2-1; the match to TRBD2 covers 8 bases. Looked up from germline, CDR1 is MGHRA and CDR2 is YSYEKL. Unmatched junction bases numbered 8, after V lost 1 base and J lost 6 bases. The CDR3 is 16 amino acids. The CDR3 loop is CASSQVLSGGVNEQFF. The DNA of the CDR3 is TGCGCCAGCAGCCAAGTTTTATCCGGGGGGGTCAATGAGCAGTTCTTC.

The CDR3 region is CASSLVGQAYEQYF. The CDR3 coding sequence is TGTGCCAGCAGCTTGGTGGGACAGGCTTACGAGCAGTACTTC. The chain employs TRBV5-5 and TRBJ2-7; TRBD1 agrees at 8 bases. CDR1 SGHKS and CDR2 YYEKEE come from the germline V gene (reference sequence). The CDR3 totals 14 residues. The V segment lost 0 bases and the J segment 4 bases; nucleotides outside the gene matches: 3.

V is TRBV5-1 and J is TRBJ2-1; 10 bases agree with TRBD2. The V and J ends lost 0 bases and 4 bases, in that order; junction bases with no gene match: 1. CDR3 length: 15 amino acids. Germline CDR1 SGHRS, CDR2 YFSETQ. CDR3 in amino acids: CASSLDSGRYNEQFF. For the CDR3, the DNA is TGCGCCAGCAGCTTGGATAGCGGGAGGTACAATGAGCAGTTCTTC.

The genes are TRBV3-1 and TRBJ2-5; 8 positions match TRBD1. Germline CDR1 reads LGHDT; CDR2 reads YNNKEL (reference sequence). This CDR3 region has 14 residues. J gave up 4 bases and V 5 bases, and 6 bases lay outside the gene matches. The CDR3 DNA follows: TGTGCCAGCAGCTACGACAGGGGAGGAGAGACCCAGTACTTC. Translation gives CASSYDRGGETQYF.

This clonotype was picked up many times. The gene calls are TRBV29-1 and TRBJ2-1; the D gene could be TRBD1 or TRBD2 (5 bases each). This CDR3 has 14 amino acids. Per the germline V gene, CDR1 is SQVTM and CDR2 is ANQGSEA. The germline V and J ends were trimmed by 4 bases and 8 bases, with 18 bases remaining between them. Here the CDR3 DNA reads TGCAGCGTTGTAAAGCGGACATTACCGGATGAGCAGTTCTTC. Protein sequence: CSVVKRTLPDEQFF.

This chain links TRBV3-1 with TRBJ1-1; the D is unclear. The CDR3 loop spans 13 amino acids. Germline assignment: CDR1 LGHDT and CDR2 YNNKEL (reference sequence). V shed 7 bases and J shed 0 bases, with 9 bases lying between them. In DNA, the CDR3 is TGTGCCAGCAAGGGCCAGATGAACACTGAAGCTTTCTTT. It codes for CASKGQMNTEAFF.

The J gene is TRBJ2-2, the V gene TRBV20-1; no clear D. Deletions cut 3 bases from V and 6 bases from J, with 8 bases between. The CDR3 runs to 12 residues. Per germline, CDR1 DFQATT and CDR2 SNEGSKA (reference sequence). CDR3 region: CSASLGPGELFF. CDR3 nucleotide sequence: TGCAGTGCTAGTTTAGGTCCCGGGGAGCTGTTTTTT.

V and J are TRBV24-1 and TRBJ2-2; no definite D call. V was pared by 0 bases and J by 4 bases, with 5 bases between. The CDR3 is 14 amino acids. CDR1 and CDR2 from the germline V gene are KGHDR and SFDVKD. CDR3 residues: CATSDLSGTGELFF. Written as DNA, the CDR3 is TGTGCCACCAGTGATTTGTCGGGCACCGGGGAGCTGTTTTTT.

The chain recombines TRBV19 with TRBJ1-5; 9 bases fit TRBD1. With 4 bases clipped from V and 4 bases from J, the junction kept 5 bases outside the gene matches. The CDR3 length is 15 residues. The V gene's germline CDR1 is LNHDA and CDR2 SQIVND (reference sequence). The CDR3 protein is CASSTPGQGNQPQHF. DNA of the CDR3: TGTGCCAGTAGTACGCCGGGACAGGGAAATCAGCCCCAGCATTTT.

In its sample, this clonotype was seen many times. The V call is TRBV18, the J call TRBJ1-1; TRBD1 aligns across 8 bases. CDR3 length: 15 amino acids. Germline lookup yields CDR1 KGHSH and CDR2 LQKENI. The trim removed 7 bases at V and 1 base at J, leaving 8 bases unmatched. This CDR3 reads CASLNDRGRNTEAFF. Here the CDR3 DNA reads TGTGCCAGCTTGAACGACAGGGGACGGAACACTGAAGCTTTCTTT. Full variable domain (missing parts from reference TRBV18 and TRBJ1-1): NAGVMQNPRHLVRRRGQEARLRCSPMKGHSHVYWYRQLPEEGLKFMVYLQKENIIDESGMPKERFSAEFPKEGPSILRIQQVVRGDSAAYFCASLNDRGRNTEAFFGQGTRLTVV.

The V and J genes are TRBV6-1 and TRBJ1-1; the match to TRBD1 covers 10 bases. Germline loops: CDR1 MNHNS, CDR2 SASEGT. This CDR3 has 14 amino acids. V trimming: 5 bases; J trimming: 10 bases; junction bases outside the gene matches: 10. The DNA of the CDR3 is TGTGCCAGCAGTCCAACCCCGGGACAGGGGAGAGCTTTCTTT. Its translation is CASSPTPGQGRAFF.

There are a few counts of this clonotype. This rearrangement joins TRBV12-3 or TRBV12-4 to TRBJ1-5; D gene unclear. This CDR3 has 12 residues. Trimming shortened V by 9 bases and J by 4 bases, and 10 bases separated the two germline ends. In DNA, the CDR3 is TGTGCCAGTTCCTGGGTTAATCAGCCCCAGCATTTT. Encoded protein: CASSWVNQPQHF.

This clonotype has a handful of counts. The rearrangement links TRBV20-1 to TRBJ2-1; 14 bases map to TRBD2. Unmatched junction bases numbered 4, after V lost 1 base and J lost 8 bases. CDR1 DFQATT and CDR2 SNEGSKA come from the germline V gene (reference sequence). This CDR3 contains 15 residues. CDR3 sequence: CSARGRGLAGDEQFF. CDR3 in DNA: TGCAGTGCTAGAGGGCGGGGACTAGCGGGAGATGAGCAGTTCTTC.

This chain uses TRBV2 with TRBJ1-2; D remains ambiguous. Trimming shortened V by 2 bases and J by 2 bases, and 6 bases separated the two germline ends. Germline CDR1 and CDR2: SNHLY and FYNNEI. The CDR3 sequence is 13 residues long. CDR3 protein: CASSENGNYGYTF. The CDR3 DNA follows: TGTGCCAGCAGTGAAAACGGGAACTATGGCTACACCTTC.

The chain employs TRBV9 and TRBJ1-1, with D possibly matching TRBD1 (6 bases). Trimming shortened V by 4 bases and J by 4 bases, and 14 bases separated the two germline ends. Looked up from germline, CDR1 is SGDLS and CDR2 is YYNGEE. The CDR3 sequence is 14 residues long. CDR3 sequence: CASSSNQGITEAFF. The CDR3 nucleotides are TGTGCCAGCAGCTCCAATCAGGGGATCACTGAAGCTTTCTTT.